Sequencing of this T cell receptor beta chain was carried out in a study of blood T cell repertoires in COVID-19. About the study: COVID-19 samples collected from the United States, Italy and Spain covered acute and convalescent phases. T cells, B-cell-depleted T cells, or PBMCs supplied cDNA or gDNA.

In the original processing: Quantification of nucleated cells was approximated via reference gene primer amplification. The method was immunoSEQ multiplex PCR; TCRdb's version includes in-frame clones alone and lacks a portion of them. V and J calls and clone size are given by that table; D and trimming were obtained from the DNA. The sample yields some 150,000 clones, approximately 80% seen once. This TCR came from a woman in her sixties or seventies with active or convalescent COVID-19. Sequencing used peripheral blood.

CDR3 protein: CSVHPGTGGEKLFF. Here the CDR3 DNA reads TGCAGCGTCCACCCGGGGACAGGGGGTGAAAAACTGTTTTTT. The chain joins TRBV29-1 to TRBJ1-4, with 11 bases fitting TRBD1. V trimming: 6 bases; J trimming: 7 bases; junction bases outside the gene matches: 7. Germline V gene lookup returns CDR1 SQVTM and CDR2 ANQGSEA. CDR3 size: 14 residues. Full variable domain (missing parts from reference TRBV29-1 and TRBJ1-4): SAVISQKPSRDICQRGTSLTIQCQVDSQVTMMFWYRQQPGQSLTLIATANQGSEATYESGFVIDKFPISRPNLTFSTLTVSNMSPEDSSIYLCSVHPGTGGEKLFFGSGTQLSVL.